A selection of T cell receptor beta chains follows, all from one sample in a study of blood T cell repertoires in COVID-19. Only in-frame clones appear in the TCRdb table, and some are missing; sequencing was by immunoSEQ multiplex PCR. Of approximately 72,000 clones in the sample, approximately 89% were seen once. Sequenced material: peripheral blood. These receptors originate from a woman older than 75 with active or convalescent COVID-19. CDR3s include the opening cysteine and the closing phenylalanine or tryptophan. The order of the fields is V gene, clone size, CDR3 protein. A row's size may be missing; if present it is once, few, many or a size class.

>TRBV5-3|.
CARSLETGSGNTIYF
>TRBV27|.
CASRFTGNTIYF
>TRBV4-2|.
CASSQPAKAGVTGELFF
>TRBV7-2|.
CASSLPTPGGSGTQYF
>TRBV4-1|once
CASSQVITANSPLHF
>TRBV3-1/TRBV3-2|.
CASSQGPDSNYGYTF
>TRBV7-6|few
CASSSPLNSETGDEQYF
>TRBV29-1|.
CSVGHPGDTIYF
>TRBV11-3|once
CASSLGTKSPAFF
>TRBV11-3|.
CASSLDETGELFF
>TRBV5-4|once
CASSLRGGYGYTF
>TRBV5-1|few
CASSQWGEEFHEKLFF
>TRBV2|once
CASNGNSGANVLTF
>TRBV6-2/TRBV6-3|few
CASSPADRGRNQPQHF
>TRBV7-9|.
CASSPRLGTSGGRTQYF
>TRBV3-1/TRBV3-2|once
CASSQDSIPNTEAFF
>TRBV6-5|.
CASIERATDTQYF
>TRBV3-1/TRBV3-2|.
CASSQASGQSVF
>TRBV30|.
CAWHPGQGNTIYF
>TRBV2|.
CASSEGEVGRYGYTF
>TRBV7-2|.
CASSLGYGGANTGELFF
>TRBV5-4|.
CASSQSGTGTSPLHF
>TRBV5-8|.
CASSVGTSPGSNQPQHF
>TRBV6-5|.
CASTEGQISNQPQHF
>TRBV12-1|.
CASSFADRGSTEAFF